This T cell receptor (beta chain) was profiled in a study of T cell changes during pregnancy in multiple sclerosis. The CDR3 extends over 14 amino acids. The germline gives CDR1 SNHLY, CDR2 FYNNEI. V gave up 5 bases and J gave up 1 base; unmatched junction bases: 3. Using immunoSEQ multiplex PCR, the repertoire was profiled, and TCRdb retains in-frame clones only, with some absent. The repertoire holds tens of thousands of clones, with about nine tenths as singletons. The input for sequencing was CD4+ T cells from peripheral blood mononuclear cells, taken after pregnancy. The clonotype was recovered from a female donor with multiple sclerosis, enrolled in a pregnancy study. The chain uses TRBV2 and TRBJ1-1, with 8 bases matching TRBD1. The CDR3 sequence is CASSRQGKNTEAFF. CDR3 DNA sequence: TGTGCCAGCAGTAGACAGGGGAAGAACACTGAAGCTTTCTTT.